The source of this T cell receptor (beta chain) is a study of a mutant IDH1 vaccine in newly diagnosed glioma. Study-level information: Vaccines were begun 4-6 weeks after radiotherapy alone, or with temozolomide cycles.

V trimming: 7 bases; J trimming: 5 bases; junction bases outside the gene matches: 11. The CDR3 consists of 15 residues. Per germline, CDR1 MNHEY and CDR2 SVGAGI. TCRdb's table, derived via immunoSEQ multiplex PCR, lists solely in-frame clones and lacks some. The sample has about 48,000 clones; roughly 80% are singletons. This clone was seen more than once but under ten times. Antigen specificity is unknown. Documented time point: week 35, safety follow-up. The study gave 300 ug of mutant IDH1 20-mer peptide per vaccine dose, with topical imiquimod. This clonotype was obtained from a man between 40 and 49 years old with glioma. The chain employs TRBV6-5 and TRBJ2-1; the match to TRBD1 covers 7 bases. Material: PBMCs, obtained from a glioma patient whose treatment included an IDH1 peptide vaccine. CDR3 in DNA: TGTGCCAGCAACCGCAAGGGACAGCGAGACAATGAGCAGTTCTTC. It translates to CASNRKGQRDNEQFF.